The 11 T cell receptor beta chains listed next were all sequenced from one sample in a study of blood T cell repertoires in COVID-19. Assay used: immunoSEQ multiplex PCR; TCRdb lists only in-frame clones, some missing. The data contain about 270,000 clones, about 89% of them singletons. The sequencing sample was made of PBMCs or T cells enriched from blood (not recorded which). The receptor source for this set is a woman under 30 who had recovered from COVID-19.

This clone showed up just a few times. The chain has TRBV19 and TRBJ1-6; a weak D match, TRBD1 (5 bases). The CDR3 is 13 amino acids. Trimming took 10 bases from V and 10 from J, leaving 17 bases between them. Germline CDR1 and CDR2: LNHDA and SQIVND (reference sequence). The CDR3 here is CATGSGQGSPLHF. CDR3 bases: TGTGCCACTGGATCAGGGCAGGGATCACCCCTCCACTTT.

The V and J genes are TRBV5-1 and TRBJ2-3, with D perhaps TRBD1 (6 bases). Germline loops: CDR1 SGHRS, CDR2 YFSETQ. The CDR3 totals 14 residues. V lost 4 bases and J lost 3, with 12 bases in between. The CDR3 is CASSPAGATDTQYF. In DNA, the CDR3 is TGCGCCAGCAGCCCCGCAGGGGCGACAGATACGCAGTATTTT.

V is TRBV11-3 and J is TRBJ2-5; weak D call: TRBD1 (6 bases). Germline values: CDR1 SGHNT, CDR2 YENEEA. This CDR3 is built from 13 residues. Trimming took off 6 bases at V and 2 bases at J, with 10 bases between the two ends. The CDR3 coding sequence is TGTGCCAGCAGTCGACAGGCACAAGAGACCCAGTACTTC. Translation gives CASSRQAQETQYF.

This clone was observed a few times. The chain is built from TRBV15 and TRBJ2-1; TRBD2 matches at 8 bases. The trim removed 3 bases at V and 9 bases at J, leaving 7 bases unmatched. The CDR3 contains 14 residues. Germline V gene lookup returns CDR1 LNHNV and CDR2 YYDKDF (reference sequence). The CDR3 loop is CATSRGSGISEQFF. CDR3 nucleotide sequence: TGTGCCACCAGCAGGGGTAGCGGGATATCTGAGCAGTTCTTC.

The chain employs TRBV4-3 and TRBJ2-1; the match to TRBD2 covers 8 bases. The CDR3 length is 16 residues. V gave up 4 bases and J gave up 2 bases; unmatched junction bases: 7. CDR1 and CDR2 from the germline V gene are LGHNA and YSLEER. CDR3: CASSPRLAGPYNEQFF. For the CDR3, the DNA is TGCGCCAGCAGCCCCCGTCTAGCGGGCCCCTACAATGAGCAGTTCTTC.

This clone was recorded a few times. The rearrangement links TRBV4-3 to TRBJ2-2, with 7 bases that match TRBD1. In germline, CDR1 is LGHNA, CDR2 YSLEER. With 1 base clipped from V and 4 bases from J, the junction kept 6 bases outside the gene matches. The length of the CDR3 is 16 residues. The CDR3: CASSQGMDRPTGELFF. The CDR3, as DNA: TGCGCCAGCAGCCAAGGGATGGACAGGCCCACCGGGGAGCTGTTTTTT.

The chain employs TRBV6-5 and TRBJ2-1, with D unclear. Germline assignment: CDR1 MNHEY and CDR2 SVGAGI. V was cut by 4 bases and J by 2 bases, with 9 bases left in between. This CDR3 is 14 amino acids long. CDR3 sequence: CASSSGEAYNEQFF. CDR3 bases: TGTGCCAGCAGTTCCGGCGAGGCCTACAATGAGCAGTTCTTC.

The rearrangement joins TRBV29-1 to TRBJ1-1, with a weak D call TRBD1 (5 bases). Germline V CDR1 and CDR2: SQVTM, ANQGSEA. V dropped 7 bases and J dropped 1 base, with 7 bases sitting between them. The CDR3 has 11 amino acids. The CDR3 here is CSARENTEAFF. CDR3 coding DNA: TGCAGCGCCAGGGAGAACACTGAAGCTTTCTTT. The full variable domain, with the rest looked up from reference TRBV29-1 and TRBJ1-1, is SAVISQKPSRDICQRGTSLTIQCQVDSQVTMMFWYRQQPGQSLTLIATANQGSEATYESGFVIDKFPISRPNLTFSTLTVSNMSPEDSSIYLCSARENTEAFFGQGTRLTVV.

V usage is TRBV24-1 and J usage is TRBJ2-5; D remains unclear. Trimming took 4 bases from V and 4 from J, leaving 15 bases between them. This CDR3 spans 15 amino acids. The germline V gene encodes CDR1 KGHDR and CDR2 SFDVKD. CDR3 residues: CATSEGLSPRETQYF. CDR3 DNA: TGTGCCACCAGTGAGGGCCTATCGCCGAGAGAGACCCAGTACTTC.

This chain links TRBV10-3 with TRBJ2-1, with 10 positions matching TRBD2. The V segment lost 0 bases and the J segment 3 bases; nucleotides outside the gene matches: 5. Germline CDR1 is ENHRY and CDR2 is SYGVKD. CDR3 size: 17 residues. The CDR3 is CAISESTSGMIYNEQFF. The CDR3 DNA follows: TGTGCCATCAGTGAGTCTACTAGCGGGATGATCTACAATGAGCAGTTCTTC.

The chain links TRBV19 to TRBJ1-5; TRBD1 agrees at 8 bases. The ends lost 4 bases at V and 2 bases at J; junction bases unmatched: 4. The germline V gene encodes CDR1 LNHDA and CDR2 SQIVND (reference sequence). The CDR3 is made up of 15 amino acids. The CDR3 sequence: CASSTGGWGNQPQHF. CDR3 nucleotides: TGTGCCAGTAGTACAGGGGGCTGGGGCAATCAGCCCCAGCATTTT.